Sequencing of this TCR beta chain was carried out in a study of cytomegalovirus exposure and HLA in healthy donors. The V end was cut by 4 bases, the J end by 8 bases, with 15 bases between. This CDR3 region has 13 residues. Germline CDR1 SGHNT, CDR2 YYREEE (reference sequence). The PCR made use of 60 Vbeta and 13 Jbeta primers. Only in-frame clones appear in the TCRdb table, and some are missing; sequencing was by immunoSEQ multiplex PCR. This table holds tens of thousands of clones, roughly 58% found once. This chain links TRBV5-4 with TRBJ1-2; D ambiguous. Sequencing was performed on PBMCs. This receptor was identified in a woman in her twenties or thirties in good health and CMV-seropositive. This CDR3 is CASSGGLVGGYTF. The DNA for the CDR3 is TGTGCCAGCAGCGGCGGACTCGTGGGGGGCTACACCTTC.